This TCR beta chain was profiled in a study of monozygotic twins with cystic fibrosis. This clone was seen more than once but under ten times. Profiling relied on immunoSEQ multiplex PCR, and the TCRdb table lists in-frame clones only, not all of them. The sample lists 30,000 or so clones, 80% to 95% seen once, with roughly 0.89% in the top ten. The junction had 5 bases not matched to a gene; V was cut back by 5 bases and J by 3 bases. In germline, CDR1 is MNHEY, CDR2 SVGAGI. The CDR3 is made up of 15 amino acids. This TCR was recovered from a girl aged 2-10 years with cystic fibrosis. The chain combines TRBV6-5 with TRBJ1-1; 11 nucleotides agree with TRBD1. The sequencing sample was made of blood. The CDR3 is CASSRMGQGDTEAFF. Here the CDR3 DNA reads TGTGCCAGCAGTCGGATGGGACAGGGGGACACTGAAGCTTTCTTT.